These T cell receptor beta chains were read from a single sample in a study of regulatory T cells in long-lasting Graves disease. One entry per CDR3 protein, called by TCRdb with MiXCR from the multiplex PCR reads. The sample records roughly 510,000 distinct CDR3 sequences, 15% to 20% being singletons. The sample was also linked to a second study, of T cells in Graves' hyperthyroidism and ophthalmopathy.

Sequencing used peripheral blood mononuclear cells (PBMCs), obtained at new diagnosis, from a patient treated with antithyroid drugs. Every receptor here comes from a young man with Graves disease. The CDR3 runs from the conserved cysteine through the conserved F or W. Fields, in order: clone size, J gene, V gene, D gene, CDR3 DNA, CDR3 protein. D genes are given only for firm matches. Some rows have no size entry. The others give once, few or many, or a class for an expanded clone.

clone size: NA
J gene: TRBJ2-1
V gene: TRBV9
D gene: TRBD1
CDR3 DNA: TGTGCCAGCAGAGCACAGGGGGCGGACTACAATGAGCAGTTCTTC
CDR3 protein: CASRAQGADYNEQFF

clone size: many
J gene: TRBJ1-1
V gene: TRBV7-3
D gene: TRBD1
CDR3 DNA: TGTGCCAGCAGCCCCGGGACAGGGATGAACACTGAAGCTTTCTTT
CDR3 protein: CASSPGTGMNTEAFF

clone size: many
J gene: TRBJ2-1
V gene: TRBV6-1
D gene: TRBD2
CDR3 DNA: TGTGCCAGCAGTAAAGCGGGAGGGCCGAACAATGAGCAGTTCTTC
CDR3 protein: CASSKAGGPNNEQFF

clone size: few
J gene: TRBJ2-1
V gene: TRBV15
D gene: TRBD1
CDR3 DNA: TGTGCCACCAGCAGGGGGACAGACAAGCAGTTCTTC
CDR3 protein: CATSRGTDKQFF

clone size: many
J gene: TRBJ2-5
V gene: TRBV7-9
D gene: TRBD1
CDR3 DNA: TGTGCCAGCAGCTCCGGGACAGGATACGAGACCCAGTACTTC
CDR3 protein: CASSSGTGYETQYF

clone size: NA
J gene: TRBJ2-1
V gene: TRBV20-1
D gene: NA
CDR3 DNA: TGCAGTGCTATTCGGGGAGAGGATTTCTCCTACAATGAGCAGTTCTTC
CDR3 protein: CSAIRGEDFSYNEQFF

clone size: many
J gene: TRBJ1-1
V gene: TRBV6-1
D gene: TRBD1
CDR3 DNA: TGTGCCAGCACTATGACAGGGGGCGGCACTGAAGCTTTCTTT
CDR3 protein: CASTMTGGGTEAFF

clone size: many
J gene: TRBJ2-7
V gene: TRBV20-1
D gene: NA
CDR3 DNA: TGCAGTGCTAGAGGACAGTCCACCTCCTACGAGCAGTACTTC
CDR3 protein: CSARGQSTSYEQYF

clone size: NA
J gene: TRBJ1-2
V gene: TRBV19
D gene: NA
CDR3 DNA: TGTGCCAGTAGCTATCACAGCAGTGGCTACACCTTC
CDR3 protein: CASSYHSSGYTF

clone size: many
J gene: TRBJ1-1
V gene: TRBV30
D gene: NA
CDR3 DNA: TGTGCCTGGAGTGTTAGGTCTTGGGAAGCTTTCTTT
CDR3 protein: CAWSVRSWEAFF

clone size: many
J gene: TRBJ2-3
V gene: TRBV20-1
D gene: NA
CDR3 DNA: TGCAGTGCCCCCGGGGTACTAGCAGATACGCAGTATTTT
CDR3 protein: CSAPGVLADTQYF

clone size: NA
J gene: TRBJ1-4
V gene: TRBV20-1
D gene: NA
CDR3 DNA: TGCAGTGCTAGAGATTCGGGGGACGGAAAACTGTTTTTT
CDR3 protein: CSARDSGDGKLFF

clone size: NA
J gene: TRBJ2-7
V gene: TRBV28
D gene: NA
CDR3 DNA: TGTGCCAGCAGTCCATCTACCGGGCGGGGTCTCGACGAGCAGTACTTC
CDR3 protein: CASSPSTGRGLDEQYF

clone size: few
J gene: TRBJ2-1
V gene: TRBV5-1
D gene: NA
CDR3 DNA: TGCGCCAGCAGCTTGGCCCTTAATACATACTCCTACAATGAGCAGTTCTTC
CDR3 protein: CASSLALNTYSYNEQFF

clone size: NA
J gene: TRBJ2-7
V gene: TRBV28
D gene: NA
CDR3 DNA: TGTGCCAGCACCCCCTCAGGCTACTCCTACGAGCAGTACTTC
CDR3 protein: CASTPSGYSYEQYF

clone size: NA
J gene: TRBJ2-2
V gene: TRBV12-3/TRBV12-4
D gene: TRBD1
CDR3 DNA: TGTGCCAGCAGTCGACAGGGGCGGGGAGCCGGGGAGCTGTTTTTT
CDR3 protein: CASSRQGRGAGELFF

clone size: few
J gene: TRBJ2-1
V gene: TRBV27
D gene: NA
CDR3 DNA: TGTGCCAGCATAGATGGGAAGGGGTACAATGAGCAGTTCTTC
CDR3 protein: CASIDGKGYNEQFF

clone size: many
J gene: TRBJ2-5
V gene: TRBV3-1
D gene: NA
CDR3 DNA: TGTGCCAGCAGCCAAGCTTTACTGAACCAAGAGACCCAGTACTTC
CDR3 protein: CASSQALLNQETQYF

clone size: many
J gene: TRBJ2-1
V gene: TRBV12-3/TRBV12-4
D gene: TRBD2
CDR3 DNA: TGTGCCAGCAGACGCTCCGGGACTAGCGACAATGAGCAGTTCTTC
CDR3 protein: CASRRSGTSDNEQFF

clone size: many
J gene: TRBJ2-7
V gene: TRBV2
D gene: NA
CDR3 DNA: TGTGCCAGCAGTGATCAGGGAAGTTTGTACGAGCAGTACTTC
CDR3 protein: CASSDQGSLYEQYF

clone size: many
J gene: TRBJ2-7
V gene: TRBV6-1
D gene: NA
CDR3 DNA: TGTGCCAGCACCCCGGCTGGCCAAAGCTCCTACGAGCAGTACTTC
CDR3 protein: CASTPAGQSSYEQYF

clone size: many
J gene: TRBJ2-6
V gene: TRBV5-1
D gene: NA
CDR3 DNA: TGCGCCAGCAGCCGGGGAGAATTTGCTGGGGCCAACGTCCTGACTTTC
CDR3 protein: CASSRGEFAGANVLTF

clone size: many
J gene: TRBJ2-7
V gene: TRBV20-1
D gene: TRBD2
CDR3 DNA: TGCAGTGCCCGAGCGGAAGGACTAGCGGGAGACGAGCAGTACTTC
CDR3 protein: CSARAEGLAGDEQYF